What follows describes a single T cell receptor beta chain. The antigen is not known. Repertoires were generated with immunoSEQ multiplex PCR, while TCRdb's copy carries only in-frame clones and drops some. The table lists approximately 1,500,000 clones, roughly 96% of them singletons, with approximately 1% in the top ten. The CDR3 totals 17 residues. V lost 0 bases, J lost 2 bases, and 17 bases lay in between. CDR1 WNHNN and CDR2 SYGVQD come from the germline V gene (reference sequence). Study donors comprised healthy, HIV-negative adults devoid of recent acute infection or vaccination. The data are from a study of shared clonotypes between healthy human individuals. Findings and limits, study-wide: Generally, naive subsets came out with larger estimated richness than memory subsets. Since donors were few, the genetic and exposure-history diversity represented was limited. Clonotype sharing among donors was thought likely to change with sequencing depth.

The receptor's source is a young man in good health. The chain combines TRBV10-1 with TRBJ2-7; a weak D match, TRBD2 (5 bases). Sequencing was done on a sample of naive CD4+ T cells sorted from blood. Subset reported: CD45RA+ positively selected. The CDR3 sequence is CASSESILGGRAYEQYF. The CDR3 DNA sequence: TGCGCCAGCAGTGAGTCCATTTTAGGAGGTCGAGCCTACGAGCAGTACTTC.